A selection of T cell receptor beta chains follows, all from one sample in a study of PD-1 blockade in mismatch repair-deficient tumors. The protocol was immunoSEQ multiplex PCR, while the TCRdb copy is restricted to in-frame clones and leaves out a portion. The sample lists some 120,000 clones, roughly nine tenths occurring once. This specimen was peripheral blood, taken 44 weeks after starting pembrolizumab. The receptors shown here come from an adult with mismatch repair-deficient cancer. CDR3s include the opening cysteine and the closing phenylalanine or tryptophan. Each record gives: D gene, V gene, clone size, J gene, CDR3 protein, CDR3 DNA. The D gene is left open where the match is weak. The size entry is marked missing in some rows and otherwise reads once, few, many or a size class.

D gene: TRBD2; V gene: TRBV11-1; clone size: .; J gene: TRBJ2-3; CDR3 protein: CASSRTGRGTDTQYF; CDR3 DNA: TGTGCCAGCAGCAGAACCGGGAGGGGCACAGATACGCAGTATTTT
D gene: TRBD1; V gene: TRBV7-7; clone size: .; J gene: TRBJ2-7; CDR3 protein: CASSPTRTGEQYF; CDR3 DNA: TGTGCTAGCAGCCCAACCAGGACAGGCGAGCAGTACTTC
D gene: .; V gene: TRBV6-1; clone size: .; J gene: TRBJ2-5; CDR3 protein: CASSESVIQETQYF; CDR3 DNA: TGTGCCAGCAGTGAATCAGTCATCCAAGAGACCCAGTACTTC
D gene: TRBD2; V gene: TRBV5-1; clone size: .; J gene: TRBJ2-5; CDR3 protein: CASSFISTSGSQETQYF; CDR3 DNA: TGCGCCAGCAGCTTCATATCGACTAGCGGGAGTCAAGAGACCCAGTACTTC
D gene: TRBD1; V gene: TRBV19; clone size: .; J gene: TRBJ2-1; CDR3 protein: CASSAGGHEQFF; CDR3 DNA: TGTGCCAGTAGTGCAGGGGGTCATGAGCAGTTCTTC
D gene: TRBD2; V gene: TRBV30; clone size: .; J gene: TRBJ2-7; CDR3 protein: CAWGLAGTDEQYF; CDR3 DNA: TGTGCCTGGGGACTAGCGGGAACGGACGAGCAGTACTTC
D gene: TRBD2; V gene: TRBV5-8; clone size: .; J gene: TRBJ2-3; CDR3 protein: CASSFSGRAPTDTQYF; CDR3 DNA: TGTGCCAGCAGCTTTAGCGGGAGGGCTCCCACAGATACGCAGTATTTT
D gene: .; V gene: TRBV7-8; clone size: .; J gene: TRBJ2-1; CDR3 protein: CASSLVGGGYTYNEQFF; CDR3 DNA: TGTGCCAGCAGCTTAGTAGGAGGGGGATACACCTACAATGAGCAGTTCTTC
D gene: TRBD1; V gene: TRBV30; clone size: .; J gene: TRBJ2-7; CDR3 protein: CAWSMATGQTYEQYF; CDR3 DNA: TGTGCCTGGAGTATGGCGACAGGGCAAACCTACGAGCAGTACTTC
D gene: .; V gene: TRBV28; clone size: .; J gene: TRBJ1-5; CDR3 protein: CASSFSGYQPQHF; CDR3 DNA: TGTGCCAGCAGTTTTTCGGGGTATCAGCCCCAGCATTTT
D gene: TRBD1; V gene: TRBV19; clone size: .; J gene: TRBJ2-6; CDR3 protein: CASSTGGNSLSGANVLTF; CDR3 DNA: TGTGCCAGTAGTACAGGGGGCAACTCCCTCTCTGGGGCCAACGTCCTGACTTTC
D gene: TRBD2; V gene: TRBV5-4; clone size: .; J gene: TRBJ2-7; CDR3 protein: CASSRLAGGTSYEQYF; CDR3 DNA: TGTGCCAGCAGCAGACTAGCGGGAGGTACTTCCTACGAGCAGTACTTC
D gene: TRBD1; V gene: TRBV4-1; clone size: .; J gene: TRBJ2-2; CDR3 protein: CASSPPKGQITGELFF; CDR3 DNA: TGCGCCAGCAGCCCGCCCAAGGGACAGATCACGGGGGAGCTGTTTTTT
D gene: .; V gene: TRBV7-9; clone size: .; J gene: TRBJ2-7; CDR3 protein: CASSFFDGYEQYF; CDR3 DNA: TGTGCCAGCAGCTTCTTCGACGGGTACGAGCAGTACTTC
D gene: .; V gene: TRBV6-5; clone size: .; J gene: TRBJ1-3; CDR3 protein: CASSYRGPGNTIYF; CDR3 DNA: TGTGCCAGCAGTTACCGGGGGCCGGGAAACACCATATATTTT
D gene: TRBD2; V gene: TRBV7-9; clone size: .; J gene: TRBJ2-7; CDR3 protein: CASSRTSGRSSYEQYF; CDR3 DNA: TGTGCCAGCAGCCGGACTAGCGGGAGAAGTAGTTACGAGCAGTACTTC
D gene: .; V gene: TRBV4-3; clone size: .; J gene: TRBJ2-3; CDR3 protein: CASSQENTDTQYF; CDR3 DNA: TGCGCCAGCAGCCAAGAAAACACAGATACGCAGTATTTT
D gene: .; V gene: TRBV4-2; clone size: .; J gene: TRBJ2-2; CDR3 protein: CASSPPTGRGTGGELFF; CDR3 DNA: TGTGCCAGCAGCCCTCCCACGGGTCGGGGGACTGGCGGGGAGCTGTTTTTT
D gene: .; V gene: TRBV7-9; clone size: .; J gene: TRBJ2-1; CDR3 protein: CASSLGRATYNEQFF; CDR3 DNA: TGTGCCAGCAGCTTAGGACGGGCGACCTACAATGAGCAGTTCTTC
D gene: .; V gene: TRBV4-2; clone size: .; J gene: TRBJ1-4; CDR3 protein: CASSQVGGNEKLFF; CDR3 DNA: TGTGCCAGCAGCCAAGTGGGTGGGAATGAAAAACTGTTTTTT
D gene: .; V gene: TRBV4-2; clone size: few; J gene: TRBJ2-1; CDR3 protein: CASSQDRGLYNEQFF; CDR3 DNA: TGTGCCAGCAGCCAAGATCGTGGACTCTACAATGAGCAGTTCTTC
D gene: TRBD2; V gene: TRBV6-5; clone size: .; J gene: TRBJ2-1; CDR3 protein: CASRATSDYNEQFF; CDR3 DNA: TGTGCCAGCAGAGCGACTAGCGACTACAATGAGCAGTTCTTC
D gene: .; V gene: TRBV4-1; clone size: once; J gene: TRBJ2-1; CDR3 protein: CASSQDGGRRVEFF; CDR3 DNA: TGCGCCAGCAGCCAAGATGGAGGAAGGCGAGTAGAGTTCTTC
D gene: TRBD1; V gene: TRBV5-5; clone size: .; J gene: TRBJ1-2; CDR3 protein: CASSLDTGARSHYGYTF; CDR3 DNA: TGTGCCAGCAGCTTGGATACAGGGGCGCGGAGTCACTATGGCTACACCTTC
D gene: .; V gene: TRBV5-4; clone size: .; J gene: TRBJ2-5; CDR3 protein: CASSLGTRETQYF; CDR3 DNA: TGTGCCAGCAGCTTGGGGACACGAGAGACCCAGTACTTC
D gene: .; V gene: TRBV6-5; clone size: .; J gene: TRBJ1-4; CDR3 protein: CASSKDPTNEKLFF; CDR3 DNA: TGTGCCAGCAGCAAGGACCCAACTAATGAAAAACTGTTTTTT
D gene: TRBD2; V gene: TRBV11-2; clone size: .; J gene: TRBJ2-1; CDR3 protein: CASSSAGTRANEQFF; CDR3 DNA: TGTGCCAGCAGTTCCGCAGGGACTAGGGCAAATGAGCAGTTCTTC
D gene: .; V gene: TRBV7-9; clone size: .; J gene: TRBJ2-7; CDR3 protein: CASSLAVSSSYEQYF; CDR3 DNA: TGTGCCAGCAGCTTAGCCGTCAGCAGCTCCTACGAGCAGTACTTC
D gene: .; V gene: TRBV2; clone size: .; J gene: TRBJ1-1; CDR3 protein: CASRSMPGQLEAFF; CDR3 DNA: TGTGCCAGCAGATCTATGCCTGGACAGCTTGAAGCTTTCTTT
D gene: .; V gene: TRBV7-4; clone size: .; J gene: TRBJ1-5; CDR3 protein: CASSLGLNQPQHF; CDR3 DNA: TGTGCCAGCAGCCTGGGGCTCAATCAGCCCCAGCATTTT
D gene: .; V gene: TRBV30; clone size: .; J gene: TRBJ2-1; CDR3 protein: CAWSPSDNEQFF; CDR3 DNA: TGTGCCTGGAGTCCTAGCGACAATGAGCAGTTCTTC
D gene: .; V gene: TRBV5-8; clone size: .; J gene: TRBJ1-1; CDR3 protein: CASSSYRVAEAFF; CDR3 DNA: TGTGCCAGCAGCTCCTACAGGGTGGCGGAAGCTTTCTTT
D gene: .; V gene: TRBV5-1; clone size: .; J gene: TRBJ2-3; CDR3 protein: CASSLLPDSTDTQYF; CDR3 DNA: TGCGCCAGCAGCTTGCTCCCGGACAGCACAGATACGCAGTATTTT
D gene: TRBD1; V gene: TRBV5-1; clone size: .; J gene: TRBJ2-7; CDR3 protein: CASSETGVYEQYF; CDR3 DNA: TGCGCCAGCAGCGAGACAGGGGTCTACGAGCAGTACTTC
D gene: .; V gene: TRBV30; clone size: .; J gene: TRBJ2-1; CDR3 protein: CAWSAKRSVYNEQFF; CDR3 DNA: TGTGCCTGGAGTGCAAAGCGTAGCGTATACAATGAGCAGTTCTTC
D gene: TRBD2; V gene: TRBV7-2; clone size: .; J gene: TRBJ2-3; CDR3 protein: CASSLVAGVDTQYF; CDR3 DNA: TGTGCCAGCAGCTTGGTGGCGGGAGTTGATACGCAGTATTTT
D gene: .; V gene: TRBV14; clone size: few; J gene: TRBJ2-1; CDR3 protein: CASSQGNSKRQFF; CDR3 DNA: TGTGCCAGCAGCCAAGGAAATAGCAAGCGGCAGTTCTTC
D gene: .; V gene: TRBV19; clone size: .; J gene: TRBJ2-1; CDR3 protein: CASSIGLPTHEQFF; CDR3 DNA: TGTGCCAGTAGTATAGGGCTCCCTACCCATGAGCAGTTCTTC
D gene: .; V gene: TRBV2; clone size: once; J gene: TRBJ1-5; CDR3 protein: CASSEDGGAPQHF; CDR3 DNA: TGTGCCAGCAGTGAAGATGGGGGTGCGCCCCAGCATTTT
D gene: TRBD1; V gene: TRBV10-3; clone size: few; J gene: TRBJ2-2; CDR3 protein: CAISESIGTANTGELFF; CDR3 DNA: TGTGCCATCAGTGAGTCTATAGGGACAGCGAACACCGGGGAGCTGTTTTTT
D gene: .; V gene: TRBV5-1; clone size: once; J gene: TRBJ2-7; CDR3 protein: CASSLNSYEQYF; CDR3 DNA: TGCGCCAGCAGCTTAAACAGCTACGAGCAGTACTTC
D gene: .; V gene: TRBV7-9; clone size: .; J gene: TRBJ2-7; CDR3 protein: CASSSPGAKYEQYF; CDR3 DNA: TGTGCCAGCAGCTCACCGGGAGCCAAGTACGAGCAGTACTTC
D gene: .; V gene: TRBV28; clone size: .; J gene: TRBJ2-4; CDR3 protein: CASSSPTVVGRTKNIQYF; CDR3 DNA: TGTGCCAGCAGTTCGCCTACCGTGGTGGGCCGAACCAAAAACATTCAGTACTTC
D gene: TRBD1; V gene: TRBV7-9; clone size: few; J gene: TRBJ2-5; CDR3 protein: CASSPSGQGVKETQYF; CDR3 DNA: TGTGCCAGCAGCCCTAGTGGACAGGGGGTGAAGGAGACCCAGTACTTC
D gene: .; V gene: TRBV6-5; clone size: .; J gene: TRBJ2-1; CDR3 protein: CATTRYNEQFF; CDR3 DNA: TGTGCCACGACCCGGTATAATGAGCAGTTCTTC
D gene: TRBD1; V gene: TRBV9; clone size: .; J gene: TRBJ2-2; CDR3 protein: CASTRGFAGELFF; CDR3 DNA: TGTGCCAGCACCAGGGGGTTCGCCGGGGAGCTGTTTTTT
D gene: TRBD2; V gene: TRBV6-4; clone size: .; J gene: TRBJ2-7; CDR3 protein: CASSEYRASGKTYEQYF; CDR3 DNA: TGTGCCAGCAGTGAATATCGAGCTAGCGGAAAGACCTACGAGCAGTACTTC
D gene: TRBD2; V gene: TRBV7-9; clone size: .; J gene: TRBJ2-7; CDR3 protein: CASSLGEGHEQYF; CDR3 DNA: TGTGCCAGCAGCTTAGGGGAGGGGCACGAGCAGTACTTC
D gene: .; V gene: TRBV4-1; clone size: many; J gene: TRBJ2-7; CDR3 protein: CASSQDLFARKTSYEQYF; CDR3 DNA: TGCGCCAGCAGCCAAGATCTGTTCGCCAGGAAGACTTCCTACGAGCAGTACTTC
D gene: .; V gene: TRBV5-6; clone size: .; J gene: TRBJ2-2; CDR3 protein: CASSFRGTTDTGELFF; CDR3 DNA: TGTGCCAGCAGCTTTAGGGGGACAACCGACACCGGGGAGCTGTTTTTT
D gene: TRBD2; V gene: TRBV4-2; clone size: .; J gene: TRBJ2-7; CDR3 protein: CASSQGRRTSPAYEQYF; CDR3 DNA: TGTGCCAGCAGCCAAGGTCGAAGGACTAGCCCGGCCTACGAGCAGTACTTC
D gene: TRBD1; V gene: TRBV5-1; clone size: .; J gene: TRBJ1-5; CDR3 protein: CASSIFPGQGRHSNQPQHF; CDR3 DNA: TGCGCCAGCAGCATTTTCCCGGGACAGGGGCGCCATAGCAATCAGCCCCAGCATTTT
D gene: .; V gene: TRBV9; clone size: .; J gene: TRBJ2-7; CDR3 protein: CASSVVGTALDEQYF; CDR3 DNA: TGTGCCAGCAGCGTAGTGGGGACGGCCCTTGACGAGCAGTACTTC
D gene: TRBD1; V gene: TRBV6-5; clone size: .; J gene: TRBJ2-7; CDR3 protein: CASSYSPGTGFGEQYF; CDR3 DNA: TGTGCCAGCAGTTACTCCCCCGGGACAGGGTTTGGCGAGCAGTACTTC
D gene: TRBD2; V gene: TRBV30; clone size: .; J gene: TRBJ2-3; CDR3 protein: CAWSVGLAERASTDTQYF; CDR3 DNA: TGTGCCTGGAGTGTGGGACTAGCGGAGCGTGCTAGCACAGATACGCAGTATTTT
D gene: TRBD2; V gene: TRBV30; clone size: .; J gene: TRBJ2-7; CDR3 protein: CAWSLAIAGVRHEQYF; CDR3 DNA: TGTGCCTGGAGTCTAGCGATAGCGGGAGTGCGCCACGAGCAGTACTTC
D gene: TRBD1; V gene: TRBV5-4; clone size: .; J gene: TRBJ2-7; CDR3 protein: CASSTVQDRAKHF; CDR3 DNA: TGTGCCAGCAGCACCGTACAAGACAGGGCGAAACACTTC
D gene: TRBD1; V gene: TRBV28; clone size: .; J gene: TRBJ2-7; CDR3 protein: CASSSTGQGIYEQYF; CDR3 DNA: TGTGCCAGCAGCTCCACGGGACAGGGGATCTACGAGCAGTACTTC
D gene: .; V gene: TRBV7-2; clone size: .; J gene: TRBJ2-7; CDR3 protein: CASSLGIVSYEQYF; CDR3 DNA: TGTGCCAGCAGCTTAGGTATAGTTTCCTACGAGCAGTACTTC
D gene: .; V gene: TRBV5-1; clone size: .; J gene: TRBJ2-1; CDR3 protein: CASSQNREEQFF; CDR3 DNA: TGCGCCAGCAGTCAGAACCGGGAGGAGCAGTTCTTC